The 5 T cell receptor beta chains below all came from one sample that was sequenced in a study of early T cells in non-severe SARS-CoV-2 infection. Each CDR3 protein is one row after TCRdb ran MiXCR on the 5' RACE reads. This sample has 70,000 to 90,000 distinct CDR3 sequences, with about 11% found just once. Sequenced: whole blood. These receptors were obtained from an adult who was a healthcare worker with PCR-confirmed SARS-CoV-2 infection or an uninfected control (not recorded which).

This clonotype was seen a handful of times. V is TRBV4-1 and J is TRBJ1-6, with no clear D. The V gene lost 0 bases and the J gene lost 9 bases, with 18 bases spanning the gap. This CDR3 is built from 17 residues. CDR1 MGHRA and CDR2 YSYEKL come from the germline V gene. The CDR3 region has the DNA TGCGCCAGCAGCCAAGATCCCCGGGCGGATTATGGTTCACCCCTCCACTTT. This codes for CASSQDPRADYGSPLHF.

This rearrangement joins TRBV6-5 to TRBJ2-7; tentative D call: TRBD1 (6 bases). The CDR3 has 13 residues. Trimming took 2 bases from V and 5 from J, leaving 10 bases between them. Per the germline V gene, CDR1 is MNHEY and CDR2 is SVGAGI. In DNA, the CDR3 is TGTGCCAGCAGTTACACCAGGGGCAACGAGCAGTACTTC. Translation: CASSYTRGNEQYF.

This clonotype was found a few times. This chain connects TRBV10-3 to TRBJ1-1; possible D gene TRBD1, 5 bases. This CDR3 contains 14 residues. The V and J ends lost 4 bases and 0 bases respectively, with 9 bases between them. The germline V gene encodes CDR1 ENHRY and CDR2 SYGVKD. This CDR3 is CAISVTGVNTEAFF. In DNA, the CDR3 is TGTGCCATCAGTGTGACGGGGGTGAACACTGAAGCTTTCTTT.

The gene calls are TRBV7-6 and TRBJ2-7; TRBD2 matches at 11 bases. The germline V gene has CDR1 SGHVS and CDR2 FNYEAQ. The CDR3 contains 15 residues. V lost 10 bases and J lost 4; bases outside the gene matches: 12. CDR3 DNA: TGTGCCACCTCCCCCGATGGGACTAGCGGTTACGAGCAGTACTTC. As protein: CATSPDGTSGYEQYF.

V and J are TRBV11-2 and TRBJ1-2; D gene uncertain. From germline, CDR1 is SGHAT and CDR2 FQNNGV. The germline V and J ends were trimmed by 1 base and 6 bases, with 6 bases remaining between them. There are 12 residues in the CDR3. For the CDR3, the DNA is TGTGCCAGCAGCTTAGCGTCGGATGGCTACACCTTC. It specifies CASSLASDGYTF.